The 26 T cell receptor beta chains below come from one sample, sequenced in a study of blood T cell repertoires in COVID-19. The method was immunoSEQ multiplex PCR; TCRdb's version includes in-frame clones alone and lacks a portion of them. The sample lists roughly 260,000 clones, around 87% occurring once. Source material: peripheral blood. The source is a woman aged 45-59 years with acute or convalescent COVID-19.

This clone has just a few counts. The rearrangement joins TRBV7-8 to TRBJ2-7; 9 bases are shared with TRBD1. CDR1 SGHVS and CDR2 FQNEAQ come from the germline V gene. This CDR3 contains 13 residues. V shed 5 bases and J 2 bases; nucleotides not matched to a gene: 1. The chain's CDR3 is CASSRDRAYEQYF. CDR3 bases: TGTGCCAGCAGCCGGGACAGGGCCTACGAGCAGTACTTC.

Only a few counts were recorded for this clone. This chain joins TRBV6-5 and TRBJ1-3; no reliable D call. The germline gives CDR1 MNHEY, CDR2 SVGAGI. The CDR3 extends over 16 amino acids. V lost 4 bases, J lost 0 bases, and 13 bases lay in between. The CDR3 bases are TGTGCCAGCAGTTGGGAGATATTTAGCTCTGGAAACACCATATATTTT. This codes for CASSWEIFSSGNTIYF.

J is TRBJ1-4 and V is TRBV7-2; the D gene is possibly TRBD1 (5 bases). The germline V and J ends were trimmed by 8 bases and 7 bases, with 17 bases remaining between them. CDR3 size: 14 residues. Germline CDR1 and CDR2: SGHTA and FQGNSA. The CDR3 DNA is TGTGCCAGCTCCTCCGAGCCTAGGGGTGAAAAACTGTTTTTT. This encodes CASSSEPRGEKLFF.

The chain combines TRBV6-1 with TRBJ2-7; TRBD1 matches at 10 bases. Looked up from germline, CDR1 is MNHNS and CDR2 is SASEGT. The CDR3 covers 14 residues. The V segment lost 2 bases and the J segment 5 bases; nucleotides outside the gene matches: 3. As DNA, the CDR3 is TGTGCCAGCAGTGAATTTGGGACAGGGGACGAGCAGTACTTC. Encoded protein: CASSEFGTGDEQYF.

The gene calls are TRBV18 and TRBJ2-5; D perhaps matches TRBD1 (6 bases). V was shortened by 5 bases and J by 2 bases, with 12 bases between the two germline ends. This CDR3 spans 14 amino acids. The germline V gene has CDR1 KGHSH and CDR2 LQKENI. In nucleotides, the CDR3 is TGTGCCAGCTCATCCGCCGGACAGCAAGAGACCCAGTACTTC. This translates into CASSSAGQQETQYF.

The J gene is TRBJ1-5, the V gene TRBV28; D remains ambiguous. The germline CDR1 and CDR2 sequences are MDHEN and SYDVKM. The CDR3 covers 15 residues. Trimming took off 5 bases at V and 6 bases at J, with 17 bases between the two ends. Written as DNA, the CDR3 is TGTGCCAGCAGTAACTACTTAGTGGGAGGTCAGCCCCAGCATTTT. It specifies CASSNYLVGGQPQHF. The full variable domain, its missing parts supplied by reference TRBV28 and TRBJ1-5, is DVKVTQSSRYLVKRTGEKVFLECVQDMDHENMFWYRQDPGLGLRLIYFSYDVKMKEKGDIPEGYSVSREKKERFSLILESASTNQTSMYLCASSNYLVGGQPQHFGDGTRLSIL.

The rearrangement uses TRBV5-1 and TRBJ2-7; D remains unclear. The CDR3 has 15 amino acids. V was clipped by 0 bases and J by 6 bases, with 16 bases between them. Germline V gene sequence: CDR1 SGHRS, CDR2 YFSETQ. The CDR3 region is CASSLDGELLSEQYF. The CDR3 coding sequence is TGCGCCAGCAGCTTGGACGGTGAGTTGCTTTCCGAGCAGTACTTC.

V gene TRBV28 combines with J gene TRBJ1-5; D is unclear. The germline V and J ends were trimmed by 3 bases and 3 bases, with 6 bases remaining between them. Germline values: CDR1 MDHEN, CDR2 SYDVKM. The CDR3 has 13 residues. The DNA for the CDR3 is TGTGCCAGCAGTTTGGAGACCAATCAGCCCCAGCATTTT. Protein: CASSLETNQPQHF.

In DNA form, the CDR3 reads TGTGCCAGCAGTCGGGACAGGGACGGTGAGACCCAGTACTTC. Its protein is CASSRDRDGETQYF. This chain joins TRBV5-4 and TRBJ2-5, with 9 nucleotides matching TRBD1. Trimming removed 5 bases from V and 5 bases from J; junction bases left unmatched: 7. This CDR3 comprises 14 residues. The V gene's germline CDR1 is SGHNT and CDR2 YYREEE (reference sequence).

This chain links TRBV5-1 with TRBJ1-1, with D unresolved. This CDR3 has 13 residues. Germline values: CDR1 SGHRS, CDR2 YFSETQ. Trimming shortened V by 4 bases and J by 4 bases, and 11 bases separated the two germline ends. CDR3 amino acids: CASSPSGVTEAFF. DNA for the CDR3: TGCGCCAGCAGCCCCTCGGGAGTCACTGAAGCTTTCTTT. The entire variable domain, with the rest obtained from reference TRBV5-1 and TRBJ1-1, is as follows: KAGVTQTPRYLIKTRGQQVTLSCSPISGHRSVSWYQQTPGQGLQFLFEYFSETQRNKGNFPGRFSGRQFSNSRSEMNVSTLELGDSALYLCASSPSGVTEAFFGQGTRLTVV.

The V gene is TRBV7-3, the J gene TRBJ2-1; 8 bases are a match to TRBD2. The CDR3 runs to 16 residues. The germline gives CDR1 SGHTA, CDR2 FQGTGA. Trimming took 0 bases from V and 7 from J; bases not matched to a gene: 8. CDR3 protein: CASSLTWDSGINEQFF. The DNA of the CDR3 is TGTGCCAGCAGCTTAACGTGGGATAGCGGGATAAATGAGCAGTTCTTC.

This chain links TRBV9 with TRBJ1-1; 8 nucleotides line up with TRBD1. J gave up 1 base and V 0 bases, and 8 bases lay outside the gene matches. This CDR3 has 17 residues. Germline-derived CDR1 and CDR2 are SGDLS and YYNGEE. The CDR3 DNA follows: TGTGCCAGCAGCGTAGACGAACAGACAGGGGCGAACACTGAAGCTTTCTTT. Translation gives CASSVDEQTGANTEAFF. The full variable domain, in which reference TRBV9 and TRBJ1-1 provide the parts outside the CDR3, is DSGVTQTPKHLITATGQRVTLRCSPRSGDLSVYWYQQSLDQGLQFLIQYYNGEERAKGNILERFSAQQFPDLHSELNLSSLELGDSALYFCASSVDEQTGANTEAFFGQGTRLTVV.

The chain combines TRBV2 with TRBJ2-1, with no clear D. V lost 0 bases, J lost 5 bases, and 20 bases lay in between. Looked up from germline, CDR1 is SNHLY and CDR2 is FYNNEI. The CDR3 runs 18 residues. As DNA, the CDR3 is TGTGCCAGCAGTGAAGCGCTTCGTCGCGGCCCCCTGAACAATGAGCAGTTCTTC. It encodes CASSEALRRGPLNNEQFF.

This sequence joins TRBV6-2 or TRBV6-3 and TRBJ1-2; tentative D call: TRBD1 (5 bases). Germline V CDR1 and CDR2: MNHEY, SVGEGT. V lost 1 base and J 6 bases, leaving 15 bases between the germline ends. The CDR3 consists of 15 residues. This CDR3 reads CASSYFRAGPDGYTF. The CDR3 bases are TGTGCCAGCAGTTACTTCCGCGCGGGGCCGGATGGCTACACCTTC.

The CDR3 spells CASSLWSPDEQFF. In nucleotides, the CDR3 is TGTGCCAGCAGCTTATGGAGCCCCGATGAGCAGTTCTTC. V usage is TRBV7-9 and J usage is TRBJ2-1; no clear D. Trimming left V 2 bases short and J 8 bases short, with 10 bases between. Germline-derived CDR1 and CDR2 are SEHNR and FQNEAQ (reference sequence). This CDR3 region has 13 residues.

V and J are TRBV6-5 and TRBJ1-1, with TRBD1 matching 9 bases. The CDR3 has 11 residues. J gave up 8 bases and V 6 bases, and 1 base lay outside the gene matches. CDR1 is MNHEY, CDR2 SVGAGI, per germline. The CDR3 loop is CASRGTGEAFF. In nucleotides, the CDR3 is TGTGCCAGCAGGGGGACAGGGGAAGCTTTCTTT.

This clone was observed a single time. The chain has TRBV7-2 and TRBJ1-1, with 12 nucleotides matching TRBD1. The CDR3 runs to 17 residues. The ends lost 1 base at V and 0 bases at J; junction bases unmatched: 3. Germline CDR1 SGHTA, CDR2 FQGNSA. This chain's CDR3 is CASSLGDRGPVNTEAFF. DNA of the CDR3: TGTGCCAGCAGCTTAGGGGACAGGGGGCCGGTGAACACTGAAGCTTTCTTT.

The chain recombines TRBV7-2 with TRBJ2-7; maybe TRBD2 (6 bases). V was cut by 4 bases and J by 5 bases, with 15 bases left in between. The CDR3 is 14 amino acids. Germline values: CDR1 SGHTA, CDR2 FQGNSA. The CDR3 DNA reads TGTGCCAGCAGCTGGCGGACGGAGCGGGACGAGCAGTACTTC. Protein sequence: CASSWRTERDEQYF. Filled out from reference TRBV7-2 and TRBJ2-7, the complete variable domain reads GAGVSQSPSNKVTEKGKDVELRCDPISGHTALYWYRQSLGQGLEFLIYFQGNSAPDKSGLPSDRFSAERTGGSVSTLTIQRTQQEDSAVYLCASSWRTERDEQYFGPGTRLTVT.

DNA for the CDR3: TGTGCCAGCAGTGAGACGGGGGGAAGGAAAACCTATGGCTACACCTTC. Encoded protein: CASSETGGRKTYGYTF. V and J are TRBV2 and TRBJ1-2; a possible D gene is TRBD1 (5 bases). The CDR3 is 16 amino acids. Germline V gene sequence: CDR1 SNHLY, CDR2 FYNNEI. V gave up 3 bases and J gave up 4 bases, with 18 bases separating them.

The rearrangement uses TRBV15 and TRBJ2-3; D call uncertain. This CDR3 spans 15 amino acids. Germline lookup yields CDR1 LNHNV and CDR2 YYDKDF (reference sequence). The V and J ends lost 5 bases and 2 bases respectively, with 14 bases between them. The CDR3 region has the DNA TGTGCCACCAGCCCCCGACTGGCGGACACAGATACGCAGTATTTT. Protein: CATSPRLADTDTQYF.

J is TRBJ2-5 and V is TRBV5-1; 8 positions match TRBD2. Trimming removed 0 bases from V and 1 base from J; junction bases left unmatched: 5. Germline loops: CDR1 SGHRS, CDR2 YFSETQ. The CDR3 spans 16 residues. This CDR3 is CASSLEGTRIQETQYF. The CDR3 nucleotides are TGCGCCAGCAGCTTGGAAGGGACTAGGATCCAAGAGACCCAGTACTTC.

The chain couples TRBV11-3 to TRBJ2-7; D gene uncertain. V gave up 3 bases and J gave up 3 bases, with 9 bases separating them. From germline, CDR1 is SGHNT and CDR2 YENEEA. This CDR3 is 13 amino acids long. This chain's CDR3 is CASSFGTGYEQYF. The DNA for the CDR3 is TGTGCCAGCAGCTTCGGTACCGGCTACGAGCAGTACTTC.

Written as DNA, the CDR3 is TGTGCCAGCAGCTTCGGGGAAGGAGGAGAAAAACTGTTTTTT. Amino acids: CASSFGEGGEKLFF. The gene calls are TRBV7-9 and TRBJ1-4; D gene uncertain. V was cut by 3 bases and J by 8 bases, with 13 bases left in between. The CDR3 has 14 amino acids. The germline V gene encodes CDR1 SEHNR and CDR2 FQNEAQ (reference sequence).

The CDR3 reads CASSQAGQYTEAFF. CDR3 DNA sequence: TGTGCCAGCAGCCAGGCAGGGCAGTACACTGAAGCTTTCTTT. This rearrangement joins TRBV3-1 (or the pseudogene TRBV3-2) to TRBJ1-1, with D tentatively TRBD1 (5 bases). CDR3 length equals 14 residues. From germline, CDR1 is LGHDT and CDR2 YNNKEL (reference sequence). V was pared by 3 bases and J by 3 bases, with 11 bases between.

The chain joins TRBV28 to TRBJ1-2; D gene unclear. V lost 1 base to trimming and J lost 1 base, with 7 bases between them. The CDR3 consists of 14 residues. Germline values: CDR1 MDHEN, CDR2 SYDVKM. This CDR3 is CASSLSYGNYGYTF. DNA of the CDR3: TGTGCCAGCAGTTTATCTTACGGTAACTATGGCTACACCTTC.

The CDR3 region is CASMAGPNQPQHF. CDR3 DNA sequence: TGTGCCAGCATGGCAGGGCCGAATCAGCCCCAGCATTTT. This chain links TRBV2 with TRBJ1-5; D may be TRBD1 (5 bases). The CDR3 is 13 amino acids. Between the trimmed V and J ends, which lost 7 bases and 4 bases, there was a span of 11 bases. In germline, CDR1 is SNHLY, CDR2 FYNNEI. The full variable domain, completed using reference TRBV2 and TRBJ1-5, is EPEVTQTPSHQVTQMGQEVILRCVPISNHLYFYWYRQILGQKVEFLVSFYNNEISEKSEIFDDQFSVERPDGSNFTLKIRSTKLEDSAMYFCASMAGPNQPQHFGDGTRLSIL.